A selection of T cell receptor beta chains follows, all from one sample in a study of CD8 T cells in Susac syndrome. MiXCR was run by TCRdb on the immunoSEQ multiplex PCR reads, yielding one entry per CDR3 protein. Here the sample spans roughly 160,000 distinct CDR3 sequences, 95% to 96% being singletons. Sequenced: CD4+ T cells from PBMCs. These receptors originate from a human donor with Susac syndrome. Each CDR3 is given with its conserved first and last residue. Each record gives: CDR3 DNA, CDR3 protein, J gene, clone size, D gene, V gene. D genes are given only for firm matches. Clone size appears in some rows only: once, few, many, or a class for an expanded clone.

DNA: TGTGCCAGTACCCCACGGACAGGGGGCATCAGCGGGGAGCTGTTTTTT
CDR3: CASTPRTGGISGELFF
J: TRBJ2-2
size: .
D: TRBD1
V: TRBV19

DNA: TGTGCCAGCAGTTTAGCCCTGGACAGCCAAGAGACCCAGTACTTC
CDR3: CASSLALDSQETQYF
J: TRBJ2-5
size: .
D: .
V: TRBV28

DNA: TGCAGCGTTGGACTAGCGGGCACCGGGGAGCTGTTTTTT
CDR3: CSVGLAGTGELFF
J: TRBJ2-2
size: .
D: TRBD2
V: TRBV29-1

DNA: TGTGCCACCAGCAGAGATCCGTGGACAGGGGAGGCCATTCAGTACTTC
CDR3: CATSRDPWTGEAIQYF
J: TRBJ2-4
size: .
D: TRBD1
V: TRBV15

DNA: TGTGCCAGCAGACGAACCACAGGGGGCCACTATCAGCCCCAGCATTTT
CDR3: CASRRTTGGHYQPQHF
J: TRBJ1-5
size: .
D: TRBD1
V: TRBV27

DNA: TGTGCCAGTAGTGCCGGACTAGCGGGAGTTTACGAGCAGTACTTC
CDR3: CASSAGLAGVYEQYF
J: TRBJ2-7
size: few
D: TRBD2
V: TRBV19

DNA: TGTGCCAGCAGCCCCTGGGGTGAGAGCTCCTACAATGAGCAGTTCTTC
CDR3: CASSPWGESSYNEQFF
J: TRBJ2-1
size: .
D: .
V: TRBV12-3/TRBV12-4

DNA: TGTGCCACCAGCAGAGATTTTATAGAATCCTCCTACGAGCAGTACTTC
CDR3: CATSRDFIESSYEQYF
J: TRBJ2-7
size: .
D: .
V: TRBV15

DNA: TGCGCCAGCAGCCGAATCGCCGGGACTAGCGGGTATTTT
CDR3: CASSRIAGTSGYF
J: TRBJ2-3
size: .
D: TRBD2
V: TRBV5-1

DNA: TGTGCCTGGAGTAGGACAGGATCGAGTCGTGAAAAACTGTTTTTT
CDR3: CAWSRTGSSREKLFF
J: TRBJ1-4
size: .
D: TRBD1
V: TRBV30

DNA: TGCAGTGCTGTGCCCGGGAGCACTGAAGCTTTCTTT
CDR3: CSAVPGSTEAFF
J: TRBJ1-1
size: .
D: .
V: TRBV20-1

DNA: TGTGCCAGCAGTGGACTGCCTCTTACAGATACGCAGTATTTT
CDR3: CASSGLPLTDTQYF
J: TRBJ2-3
size: once
D: .
V: TRBV2

DNA: TGCAGTGCCGGGGACAGGGTCGAGATACCCGGGGAGCTGTTTTTT
CDR3: CSAGDRVEIPGELFF
J: TRBJ2-2
size: .
D: TRBD1
V: TRBV20-1

DNA: TGTGCCAGCAGCCCCCGACCACTAGGTCTCGGCGAAGAGACCCAGTACTTC
CDR3: CASSPRPLGLGEETQYF
J: TRBJ2-5
size: .
D: .
V: TRBV9

DNA: TGTGCCAGTAGTTCGTGGACTAGCGCCAGCACAGATACGCAGTATTTT
CDR3: CASSSWTSASTDTQYF
J: TRBJ2-3
size: .
D: TRBD2
V: TRBV19

DNA: TGTGCCAGCAGTCTCCGGACCGATACCTACGAGCAGTACTTC
CDR3: CASSLRTDTYEQYF
J: TRBJ2-7
size: .
D: .
V: TRBV27

DNA: TGTGCCAGCAGCCAATGGGACAGGCACCACAATCAGCCCCAGCATTTT
CDR3: CASSQWDRHHNQPQHF
J: TRBJ1-5
size: .
D: TRBD1
V: TRBV3-1

DNA: TGTGCCAGCAGCAATAGCGGGGGGGCCGCAAATGAGCAGTTCTTC
CDR3: CASSNSGGAANEQFF
J: TRBJ2-1
size: .
D: .
V: TRBV21-1